These 24 T cell receptor beta chains were sequenced from one sample in a study of post-analysis software for immune sequencing data. Their recognized antigens are unknown. Findings of the study overall: TRBV segments more frequent in patients than in controls numbered several and included TRBV5-6, TRBV5-1 and TRBV20-1.

Unique molecular identifiers had been added to the TCR beta cDNA libraries. TCRdb processed the PCR reads anew with MiXCR; each CDR3 protein has one entry. The data show around 770,000 distinct CDR3 sequences, more than 45% seen once. The sequenced sample consisted of blood. The receptors derive from a girl aged 5 to 17 with multiple sclerosis.

This clonotype was counted a few times. This chain links TRBV20-1 with TRBJ2-1; possibly TRBD2 for D (5 bases). V lost 1 base, J lost 6 bases, and 13 bases lay in between. Germline V gene data show CDR1 as DFQATT and CDR2 as SNEGSKA (reference sequence). This CDR3 has 14 amino acids. CDR3 sequence: CSARVDLGLNEQFF. CDR3 sequence (DNA): TGCAGTGCTAGAGTAGACCTCGGACTCAATGAGCAGTTCTTC.

J is TRBJ2-5 and V is TRBV20-1; D is perhaps TRBD1 (6 bases). V lost 6 bases and J 3 bases, leaving 14 bases between the germline ends. CDR1 and CDR2 (germline): DFQATT, SNEGSKA (reference sequence). The CDR3 spans 13 residues. This CDR3 reads CSALTGTKETQYF. The CDR3 DNA is TGCAGTGCCCTAACCGGGACAAAAGAGACCCAGTACTTC.

This chain links TRBV7-2 with TRBJ2-5, with D possibly matching TRBD2 (5 bases). Germline-derived CDR1 and CDR2 are SGHTA and FQGNSA. The CDR3 length is 15 residues. V was shortened by 7 bases and J by 4 bases, with 19 bases between the two germline ends. CDR3 DNA: TGTGCCAGCACCCAAAATGGGAAGGCGGGAGAGACCCAGTACTTC. Its translation: CASTQNGKAGETQYF.

This chain joins TRBV12-3 or TRBV12-4 and TRBJ2-7, with TRBD1 matching over 10 bases. Matching the DNA end better, TRBJ2-5 makes the J call doubtful. The CDR3 has 14 residues. Here the CDR3 reads CATRGTGVQETQYF. The CDR3 DNA reads as TGTGCCACACGGGGGACAGGGGTTCAAGAGACCCAGTACTTC.

This clonotype occurred a few times. V is TRBV12-3 or TRBV12-4 and J is TRBJ2-1; D gene ambiguous. Trimming shortened V by 7 bases and J by 6 bases, and 10 bases separated the two germline ends. This CDR3 comprises 12 residues. As DNA, the CDR3 is TGTGCCAGCACCGATTGGGCCAATGAGCAGTTCTTC. This gives the protein CASTDWANEQFF.

This clonotype was detected only once. The V and J genes are TRBV12-3 or TRBV12-4 and TRBJ1-2; possible D gene TRBD1, 5 bases. The CDR3 covers 12 residues. V lost 5 bases and J lost 8, with 12 bases in between. The CDR3 DNA sequence: TGTGCCAGCAGTCTCGGGACCCCGGGCTACACCTTC. Its translation is CASSLGTPGYTF.

Only a few counts were recorded for this clonotype. V gene TRBV2 combines with J gene TRBJ2-5; 11 bases are a match to TRBD2. The V and J ends lost 5 bases and 2 bases, in that order; junction bases with no gene match: 7. There are 16 residues in the CDR3. Germline values: CDR1 SNHLY, CDR2 FYNNEI. In DNA, the CDR3 is TGTGCCAGCAGTCTAGGACTAGCGGGCATACAAGAGACCCAGTACTTC. Translating gives CASSLGLAGIQETQYF.

The chain joins TRBV28 to TRBJ1-1, with TRBD1 as a possible D gene (5 bases). The V gene lost 0 bases and the J gene lost 5 bases, with 10 bases spanning the gap. The CDR3 has 14 residues. The V gene's germline CDR1 is MDHEN and CDR2 SYDVKM. CDR3 sequence reads: CASSLWGGRTEAFF. In nucleotides, the CDR3 is TGTGCCAGCAGTTTATGGGGGGGTAGGACTGAAGCTTTCTTT.

In its sample, this clonotype was seen a few times. The genes are TRBV6-5 and TRBJ2-7; 7 bases are shared with TRBD2. Germline CDR1 is MNHEY and CDR2 is SVGAGI. V shed 5 bases, J shed 0 bases, and the junction held 7 bases outside the gene matches. This CDR3 comprises 15 residues. Written as DNA, the CDR3 is TGTGCCAGCAGTCCTAGCGGAACCAGCTCCTACGAGCAGTACTTC. Its translation: CASSPSGTSSYEQYF.

The rearrangement joins TRBV12-3 or TRBV12-4 to TRBJ2-3; 10 bases agree with TRBD2. V dropped 7 bases and J dropped 5; count of bases not matched to a gene: 3. The CDR3 has 13 residues. CDR3 sequence reads: CASMLAGGDTQYF. The CDR3 DNA reads as TGTGCCAGCATGTTAGCGGGAGGAGATACGCAGTATTTT.

This clonotype was found a few times. The V call is TRBV12-3 or TRBV12-4, the J call TRBJ2-3; D is ambiguous. There are 13 residues in the CDR3. V dropped 2 bases and J dropped 4 bases, with 7 bases sitting between them. The CDR3: CASSLSIPDTQYF. CDR3 nucleotide sequence: TGTGCCAGCAGTTTATCGATTCCAGATACGCAGTATTTT.

The V call is TRBV12-3 or TRBV12-4, the J call TRBJ1-4; D possibly corresponds to TRBD1 (5 bases). This CDR3 has 13 residues. Trimming took 5 bases from V and 7 from J, leaving 11 bases between them. In nucleotides, the CDR3 is TGTGCCAGCAGTATGGGACTGAGTGAAAAACTGTTTTTT. This sequence encodes CASSMGLSEKLFF.

The chain combines TRBV12-3 or TRBV12-4 with TRBJ1-2; D ambiguous. This CDR3 is 13 amino acids long. Trimming stripped 3 bases from V and 4 bases from J, with 9 bases between. The CDR3 DNA sequence: TGTGCCAGCAGTTTGGGGTATGGCTATGGCTACACCTTC. As protein: CASSLGYGYGYTF.

This clonotype was found a few times. The CDR3, as DNA: TGTGCCAGCAGTTACTCGCCTAGCGGGAGTAGGCCCGAGCAGTACTTC. This encodes CASSYSPSGSRPEQYF. This rearrangement joins TRBV6-2 or TRBV6-3 to TRBJ2-7; 10 bases match TRBD2. V gave up 0 bases and J gave up 6 bases; unmatched junction bases: 8. CDR3 length equals 16 residues. Per the germline V gene, CDR1 is MNHEY and CDR2 is SVGEGT.

This clonotype was found a few times. The chain employs TRBV20-1 and TRBJ2-7, with 8 bases lining up with TRBD1. Looked up from germline, CDR1 is DFQATT and CDR2 is SNEGSKA (reference sequence). CDR3 length: 14 amino acids. Germline trimming cut 6 bases from V and 5 bases from J; bases unmatched to any gene: 12. The CDR3 DNA follows: TGCAGTGCACGAACTGGGACAGGCGAAAACGAGCAGTACTTC. Its translation is CSARTGTGENEQYF.

The chain recombines TRBV6-5 with TRBJ2-3; D call uncertain. V lost 2 bases and J 5 bases, leaving 8 bases between the germline ends. Germline CDR1 is MNHEY and CDR2 is SVGAGI. The CDR3 sequence is 13 residues long. The CDR3 spells CASSYGEVDTQYF. CDR3 sequence (DNA): TGTGCCAGCAGTTACGGCGAGGTAGATACGCAGTATTTT.

The chain employs TRBV4-1 and TRBJ2-1; no firm D call. The CDR3 extends over 14 amino acids. The V gene lost 0 bases and the J gene lost 2 bases, with 5 bases spanning the gap. CDR1 MGHRA and CDR2 YSYEKL come from the germline V gene. DNA of the CDR3: TGCGCCAGCAGCCAAGAGTGGGCCTACAATGAGCAGTTCTTC. Translated, it gives CASSQEWAYNEQFF.

The V gene is TRBV28, the J gene TRBJ2-5; D perhaps matches TRBD1 (5 bases). Germline assignment: CDR1 MDHEN and CDR2 SYDVKM. The length of the CDR3 is 14 residues. Trimming shortened V by 5 bases and J by 7 bases, and 17 bases separated the two germline ends. For the CDR3, the DNA is TGTGCCAGCAGTGAATTGGGGCGAGGTGGGACCCAGTACTTC. It translates to CASSELGRGGTQYF.

In regard to this clonotype: An end of the junction does not agree with germline; a read error may underlie this. The chain employs TRBV29-1 and TRBJ2-2; 10 bases fit TRBD1. There are 14 residues in the CDR3. Germline V CDR1 and CDR2: SQVTM, ANQGSEA. This chain's CDR3 is CSVGGQGNPGELFF. CDR3 DNA sequence: TGCAGCGTTGGGGGACAGGGGAACCCCGGGGAGCTGTTTTTT.

This chain links TRBV6-4 with TRBJ2-5, with unresolved D. The CDR3 has 10 amino acids. Deletions cut 6 bases from V and 6 bases from J, with 5 bases between. Per germline, CDR1 MRHNA and CDR2 SNTAGT. The CDR3 sequence is CASRRKTQYF. The CDR3 coding sequence is TGTGCCAGCAGGCGGAAGACCCAGTACTTC.

This clonotype was observed many times. J is TRBJ2-5 and V is TRBV11-3; tentatively, D is TRBD1 or TRBD2 (5 bases each). Germline loops: CDR1 SGHNT, CDR2 YENEEA. The V end lost 1 base, the J end lost 3 bases, and 12 bases lay between the germline ends. This CDR3 has 15 amino acids. CDR3 in DNA: TGTGCCAGCAGCTTAGTGGCAGGGCGGGAAGAGACCCAGTACTTC. It specifies CASSLVAGREETQYF.

This clonotype was seen more than once but under ten times. The CDR3 spells CASSETGTVYKQYF. CDR3 in DNA: TGTGCCAGCAGCGAGACCGGGACAGTGTACAAGCAGTACTTC. The chain recombines TRBV5-6 with TRBJ2-5, with 7 bases identical to TRBD1. This CDR3 comprises 14 residues. Germline CDR1 is SGHDT and CDR2 is YYEEEE. Trimming at V came to 4 bases and at J to 11 bases, leaving 14 bases not matched to a gene.

This chain uses TRBV7-3 with TRBJ2-7, with D unclear. This CDR3 region has 13 residues. Per the germline V gene, CDR1 is SGHTA and CDR2 is FQGTGA. Trimming removed 5 bases from V and 3 bases from J, with 11 bases in between. CDR3 loop: CASSAPPIYEQYF. For the CDR3, the DNA is TGTGCCAGCAGCGCGCCCCCTATCTACGAGCAGTACTTC.

At least ten counts were recorded for this clonotype. This rearrangement joins TRBV20-1 to TRBJ2-7, with D perhaps matching TRBD1 or TRBD2 (5 bases each). V was shortened by 5 bases and J by 7 bases, with 18 bases between the two germline ends. Germline CDR1 DFQATT, CDR2 SNEGSKA (reference sequence). The CDR3 has 13 amino acids. CDR3 nucleotide sequence: TGCAGTGCTGGAAGGGACGGAATGGGGGAGCAGTACTTC. This gives the protein CSAGRDGMGEQYF.